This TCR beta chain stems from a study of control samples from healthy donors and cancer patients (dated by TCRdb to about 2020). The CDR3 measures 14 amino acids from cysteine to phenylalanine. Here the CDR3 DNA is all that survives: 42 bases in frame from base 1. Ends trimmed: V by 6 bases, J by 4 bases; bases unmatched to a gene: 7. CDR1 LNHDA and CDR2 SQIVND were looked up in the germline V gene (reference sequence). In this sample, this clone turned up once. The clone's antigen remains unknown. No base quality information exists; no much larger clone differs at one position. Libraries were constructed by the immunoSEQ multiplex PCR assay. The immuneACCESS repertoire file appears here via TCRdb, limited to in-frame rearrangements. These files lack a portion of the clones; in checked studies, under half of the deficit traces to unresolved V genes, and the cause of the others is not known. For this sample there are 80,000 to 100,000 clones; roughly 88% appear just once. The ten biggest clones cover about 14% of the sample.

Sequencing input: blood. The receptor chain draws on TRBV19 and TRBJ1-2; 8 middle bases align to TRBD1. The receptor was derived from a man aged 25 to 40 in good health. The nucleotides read TGTGCCAGTAGAGAGACAGGGGCAACCTATGGCTACACCTTC. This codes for CASRETGATYGYTF.